What follows is one T cell receptor (beta chain) and its context. The CDR3 length is 13 residues. CDR1 is SGHTA, CDR2 FQGTGA, per germline. V lost 1 base and J lost 7, with 8 bases in between. The data are from a study of blood T cell repertoires in COVID-19. The wider study: Donors in the United States, Italy and Spain gave samples during acute or convalescent COVID-19. T cells, B-cell-depleted T cells, or PBMCs supplied cDNA or gDNA.

How the authors handled the data: Estimation of nucleated cell counts relied on the amplification of reference gene primers. This table comes from immunoSEQ multiplex PCR, and its TCRdb copy is limited to in-frame clones, with some not included. That table supplies the V and J calls and clone size; D and trimming were determined from the DNA. Of approximately 90,000 clones listed, 65% to 85% are singletons. The source of this sequence is an older man with active or convalescent COVID-19. Material: peripheral blood. The chain carries TRBV7-3 and TRBJ2-1, with D uncertain. The CDR3 sequence is CASSLIERNEQFF. The CDR3 nucleotides are TGTGCCAGCAGCTTAATAGAGAGAAATGAGCAGTTCTTC.